The 22 T cell receptor beta chains reported below all come from one sample, sequenced in a study of T cells after yellow fever vaccination. MiXCR, applied by TCRdb to the 5' RACE reads, yields one record per CDR3 protein. Among some 99,000 distinct CDR3 sequences listed, around 5.5% were seen once. The sequenced sample was CD8+ T cells sorted from PBMCs, obtained 10 days after the yellow fever booster vaccination. The receptors shown here come from a man aged 18-30 years who received the YFV17D yellow fever vaccine.

The rearrangement uses TRBV29-1 and TRBJ2-1, with TRBD2 matching over 9 bases. The germline CDR1 and CDR2 sequences are SQVTM and ANQGSEA. There are 15 residues in the CDR3. Trimming cost V 5 bases and J 7 bases; bases outside gene matches: 12. The DNA for the CDR3 is TGCAGCGTTCCCAAGGGAAGCGGGGGGCGGAATGAGCAGTTCTTC. Its translation: CSVPKGSGGRNEQFF.

The V call is TRBV7-9, the J call TRBJ1-2, with unresolved D. The V gene lost 5 bases and the J gene lost 7 bases, with 20 bases spanning the gap. The CDR3 runs 15 residues. The V gene's germline CDR1 is SEHNR and CDR2 FQNEAQ (reference sequence). The CDR3 loop reads CASSLTYSSSIGYTF. The CDR3 coding sequence is TGTGCCAGCAGCCTCACGTACTCAAGCTCCATTGGCTACACCTTC. Full variable domain (remainder filled in from reference TRBV7-9 and TRBJ1-2): DTGVSQNPRHKITKRGQNVTFRCDPISEHNRLYWYRQTLGQGPEFLTYFQNEAQLEKSRLLSDRFSAERPKGSFSTLEIQRTEQGDSAMYLCASSLTYSSSIGYTFGSGTRLTVV.

This clonotype occurred many times. The chain couples TRBV7-6 to TRBJ2-6, with D perhaps assigned TRBD1 or TRBD2 (6 bases each). CDR3 length: 15 residues. In germline, CDR1 is SGHVS, CDR2 FNYEAQ. Trimming stripped 5 bases from V and 5 bases from J, with 13 bases between. DNA for the CDR3: TGTGCCAGCAGCCTGACCGGGGGCTGGGCCAACGTCCTGACTTTC. Translating gives CASSLTGGWANVLTF.

The rearrangement uses TRBV7-9 and TRBJ1-4; the D gene is possibly TRBD1 (5 bases). Trimming shortened V by 4 bases and J by 10 bases, and 16 bases separated the two germline ends. CDR1 SEHNR and CDR2 FQNEAQ come from the germline V gene (reference sequence). The CDR3 sequence is 14 residues long. Here the CDR3 DNA reads TGTGCCAGCAGCTCTACAGCCAGGAGGGGAAAACTGTTTTTT. It yields the protein CASSSTARRGKLFF.

The chain combines TRBV12-3 or TRBV12-4 with TRBJ2-7; TRBD2 agrees at 7 bases. The CDR3 sequence is 15 residues long. The trim removed 7 bases at V and 3 bases at J, leaving 12 bases unmatched. CDR3 loop: CASILGPGRGYEQYF. DNA of the CDR3: TGTGCCAGCATCCTGGGGCCGGGGAGGGGCTACGAGCAGTACTTC.

This clonotype appeared a few times. The chain is built from TRBV6-1 and TRBJ2-3; TRBD2 matches at 7 bases. The CDR3 contains 16 residues. Germline CDR1 is MNHNS and CDR2 is SASEGT. Losses at the gene ends were 2 bases for V and 4 bases for J; bases not matched to a gene: 9. CDR3 DNA sequence: TGTGCCAGCAGTGAAAGACGACTAGCTTCAGCAGATACGCAGTATTTT. Translating it yields CASSERRLASADTQYF.

This clonotype came up a few times. The J gene is TRBJ1-1, the V gene TRBV4-2; D may be TRBD1 (5 bases). Germline-derived CDR1 and CDR2 are LGHNA and YNFKEQ. The CDR3 covers 16 residues. The V and J ends lost 2 bases and 0 bases respectively, with 13 bases between them. Here the CDR3 DNA reads TGTGCCAGCAGCCAAATACAGGCGGACCTGAACACTGAAGCTTTCTTT. It yields the protein CASSQIQADLNTEAFF.

This clonotype has a count of ten or more. The rearrangement joins TRBV20-1 to TRBJ1-5; the D is unclear. This CDR3 spans 13 amino acids. Trimming left V 6 bases short and J 4 bases short, with 13 bases between. From germline, CDR1 is DFQATT and CDR2 SNEGSKA (reference sequence). CDR3 sequence reads: CSATRRMNQPQHF. In nucleotides, the CDR3 is TGCAGTGCGACTCGACGGATGAATCAGCCCCAGCATTTT.

This clonotype was seen more than once but under ten times. The chain couples TRBV4-2 to TRBJ1-3, with 7 positions matching TRBD1. Trimming at V came to 0 bases and at J to 2 bases, leaving 7 bases not matched to a gene. CDR3 length: 17 residues. CDR1 and CDR2 (germline): LGHNA, YNFKEQ. CDR3 loop: CASSQEVPGTAGNTIYF. In DNA form, the CDR3 reads TGTGCCAGCAGCCAAGAGGTCCCTGGGACAGCTGGAAACACCATATATTTT.

This clonotype has more than one count but fewer than ten. This chain links TRBV7-9 with TRBJ1-2; 8 bases fit TRBD1. The V segment lost 5 bases and the J segment 6 bases; nucleotides outside the gene matches: 5. Germline CDR1 reads SEHNR; CDR2 reads FQNEAQ (reference sequence). The CDR3 totals 13 residues. The CDR3 here is CASSPPGQDGYTF. DNA for the CDR3: TGTGCCAGCAGCCCTCCGGGACAGGATGGCTACACCTTC.

This clonotype has just a few counts. V gene TRBV7-9 combines with J gene TRBJ2-5; D gene uncertain. Looked up from germline, CDR1 is SEHNR and CDR2 is FQNEAQ (reference sequence). Trimming removed 5 bases at V and 2 bases at J, with 9 bases between. The CDR3 runs 13 residues. In nucleotides, the CDR3 is TGTGCCAGCAGCGTTACAGAACAAGAGACCCAGTACTTC. It specifies CASSVTEQETQYF.

This clonotype was seen at least ten times. The chain joins TRBV4-3 to TRBJ2-7; 12 bases are a match to TRBD2. Trimming took 3 bases from V and 1 from J; bases not matched to a gene: 7. CDR1 and CDR2 (germline): LGHNA, YSLEER. This CDR3 contains 17 residues. The CDR3 region is CASSQNTLAGGSYEQYF. Here the CDR3 DNA reads TGCGCCAGCAGCCAGAACACACTAGCGGGGGGTTCCTACGAGCAGTACTTC.

This clonotype occurred a few times. This chain uses TRBV2 with TRBJ2-3; D call uncertain. This CDR3 region has 12 residues. V lost 3 bases and J lost 3, with 4 bases in between. CDR1 is SNHLY and CDR2 is FYNNEI in the germline V gene. Here the CDR3 DNA reads TGTGCCAGCAGTGATGGGACAGATACGCAGTATTTT. Its translation is CASSDGTDTQYF.

The V gene is TRBV14, the J gene TRBJ1-2, with D possibly matching TRBD1 (5 bases). Germline-derived CDR1 and CDR2 are SGHDN and FVKESK. The CDR3 contains 16 residues. V was clipped by 0 bases and J by 3 bases, with 14 bases between them. The CDR3 DNA reads TGTGCCAGCAGCCAAGATGGTGGGACCTCGTACTATGGCTACACCTTC. Encoded protein: CASSQDGGTSYYGYTF.

The chain is built from TRBV5-1 and TRBJ1-1; 9 nucleotides align to TRBD1. The CDR3 runs to 15 residues. The V segment lost 2 bases and the J segment 6 bases; nucleotides outside the gene matches: 8. Germline assignment: CDR1 SGHRS and CDR2 YFSETQ. CDR3 coding DNA: TGCGCCAGCAGCTTCCGGCGGACAGGGGACCCTGAAGCTTTCTTT. It translates to CASSFRRTGDPEAFF.

V usage is TRBV4-3 and J usage is TRBJ2-3; the D gene is possibly TRBD1 (5 bases). Trimming pared 0 bases from V and 2 bases from J, leaving 12 bases between. CDR1 and CDR2 from the germline V gene are LGHNA and YSLEER. The CDR3 consists of 16 residues. CDR3 amino acids: CASSQDGIGDTDTQYF. As DNA, the CDR3 is TGCGCCAGCAGCCAAGATGGGATAGGGGACACAGATACGCAGTATTTT.

The sample holds many counts of this clonotype. The chain joins TRBV4-1 to TRBJ2-1; no clear D. Trimming removed 1 base from V and 10 bases from J, with 20 bases in between. Germline V gives CDR1 MGHRA, CDR2 YSYEKL. CDR3 length: 16 residues. CDR3 DNA: TGCGCCAGCAGCCAAGGGAGAGGCACCCTAACGGACGAGCAGTTCTTC. Its protein product is CASSQGRGTLTDEQFF.

This clonotype appeared many times. A much larger clone lies a single base off, so this may be a read error. The V and J genes are TRBV4-2 and TRBJ2-1, with 13 bases identical to TRBD2. The CDR3 extends over 15 amino acids. V dropped 2 bases and J dropped 6; count of bases not matched to a gene: 1. Germline V gene lookup returns CDR1 LGHNA and CDR2 YNFKEQ. For the CDR3, the DNA is TGTGCCAGCAGCCAAACTAGCGGGGGGGCCAATGAGCAGTTCTTC. Its translation is CASSQTSGGANEQFF.

The V gene is TRBV24-1, the J gene TRBJ2-5; TRBD1 matches 7 bases. CDR3 length: 15 residues. Germline CDR1 and CDR2: KGHDR and SFDVKD. With V trimmed by 4 bases and J by 3 bases, 7 bases remained unmatched. The CDR3: CATSDLRDSKETQYF. The CDR3 region has the DNA TGTGCCACCAGTGACCTCCGGGACAGCAAAGAGACCCAGTACTTC.

The chain employs TRBV24-1 and TRBJ2-5; no clear D. This CDR3 spans 12 amino acids. V shed 4 bases and J shed 6 bases, with 8 bases lying between them. The germline CDR1 and CDR2 sequences are KGHDR and SFDVKD. DNA for the CDR3: TGTGCCACCAGTGAGAACGGCCAGACCCAGTACTTC. Translated, it gives CATSENGQTQYF.

This clonotype was recorded a few times. The V and J genes are TRBV6-1 and TRBJ2-2, with D maybe TRBD2 (5 bases). The CDR3 sequence is 14 residues long. Trimming removed 4 bases from V and 6 bases from J, with 12 bases in between. Germline V lookup: CDR1 MNHNS, CDR2 SASEGT. The CDR3 sequence is CASSAFLEAGELFF. DNA of the CDR3: TGTGCCAGCAGTGCTTTCTTGGAGGCCGGGGAGCTGTTTTTT.

This clonotype was detected only a few times. The chain is built from TRBV4-1 and TRBJ1-2; 12 positions match TRBD1. V shed 4 bases and J 6 bases; nucleotides not matched to a gene: 12. Germline V gene lookup returns CDR1 MGHRA and CDR2 YSYEKL. The CDR3 has 17 amino acids. CDR3 region: CASSLRDRGLLQDGYTF. The CDR3 DNA is TGCGCCAGCAGCCTCCGGGACAGGGGGCTCCTACAGGATGGCTACACCTTC.